This T cell receptor (beta chain) came from a study of metastatic and nonmetastatic thyroid tumors. This clone has ten or more counts. None of the patients had undergone any treatment ahead of thyroid surgery. This CDR3 spans 15 amino acids. The V end lost 0 bases, the J end lost 0 bases, and 6 bases lay between the germline ends. Germline CDR1 reads SEHNR; CDR2 reads FQNEAQ (reference sequence). In the authors' methods: Variation in CDR3 across clinicopathological groups served as the basis for constructing a distant-metastasis classifier in papillary thyroid cancer. Using MiXCR, TCRdb re-called clones from the PCR reads. TCRdb's processing, not the study's, gives the V and J calls here. The sample contains just under 4,000 clones, approximately 20% of which appear only once.

This clonotype originated in a female donor with papillary thyroid cancer or a benign thyroid nodule (not recorded which). Some clones in this sample may be carry-over from other donors' samples. The specimen sequenced was tumor tissue. The chain couples TRBV7-9 to TRBJ2-1, with unresolved D. The DNA for the CDR3 is TGTGCCAGCAGCTTAGCCATCCCCTCCTACAATGAGCAGTTCTTC. Amino acid sequence: CASSLAIPSYNEQFF.